One sample yielded the 14 T cell receptor beta chains listed below, sequenced in a study of blood T cell repertoires in COVID-19. Repertoires were generated with immunoSEQ multiplex PCR, while TCRdb's copy carries only in-frame clones and drops some. This sample carries around 95,000 clones, over 75% of them seen once, and the ten largest clones take roughly 5%. Material for sequencing was peripheral blood. The origin of the receptors is a man aged 50-60 years with acute or convalescent COVID-19.

This chain connects TRBV11-3 to TRBJ2-4, with TRBD2 matching 10 bases. This CDR3 region has 19 residues. Germline V CDR1 and CDR2: SGHNT, YENEEA. The V segment lost 5 bases and the J segment 8 bases; nucleotides outside the gene matches: 21. CDR3 coding DNA: TGTGCCAGCAGCCCTCACCCATGGACTAGCGGAAATGGTAAGGACATTCAGTACTTC. This encodes CASSPHPWTSGNGKDIQYF.

This clone was seen a single time. The chain combines TRBV7-9 with TRBJ1-2; D perhaps matches TRBD1 (5 bases). The CDR3 has 13 amino acids. Germline CDR1 reads SEHNR; CDR2 reads FQNEAQ (reference sequence). The ends were cut back, 4 bases at V and 8 bases at J, with 14 bases in the middle. The CDR3 DNA sequence: TGTGCCAGCAGCTCCGGAGGGGCCGGAGGCTACACCTTC. The encoded protein is CASSSGGAGGYTF.

V and J are TRBV30 and TRBJ1-5, with 11 bases identical to TRBD1. Germline V lookup: CDR1 GTSNPN, CDR2 SVGIG (reference sequence). The ends lost 0 bases at V and 6 bases at J; junction bases unmatched: 4. The CDR3 spans 15 residues. CDR3 coding DNA: TGTGCCTGGAGTGTACTGGGGACAGGGGGTCAGCCCCAGCATTTT. Encoded protein: CAWSVLGTGGQPQHF.

The J gene is TRBJ2-7, the V gene TRBV9, with TRBD2 matching 10 bases. J was trimmed by 2 bases and V by 3 bases; bases with no gene match: 8. This CDR3 is 16 amino acids long. Germline-derived CDR1 and CDR2 are SGDLS and YYNGEE. In nucleotides, the CDR3 is TGTGCCAGCAGCGGCCCCACAGCGGGAGGGCCCTACGAGCAGTACTTC. The encoded protein is CASSGPTAGGPYEQYF.

The chain employs TRBV9 and TRBJ2-1; TRBD1 agrees at 9 bases. CDR1 is SGDLS, CDR2 YYNGEE, per germline. The CDR3 sequence is 15 residues long. Trimming cost V 2 bases and J 3 bases; bases outside gene matches: 3. CDR3 residues: CASSVGQGIYNEQFF. The CDR3 nucleotides read TGTGCCAGCAGCGTTGGACAGGGGATCTACAATGAGCAGTTCTTC.

The chain links TRBV6-2 or TRBV6-3 to TRBJ2-5; D not resolved. The germline V and J ends were trimmed by 0 bases and 0 bases, with 5 bases remaining between them. This CDR3 comprises 14 residues. Germline CDR1 is MNHEY and CDR2 is SVGEGT. The CDR3 loop reads CASSYSPYQETQYF. The CDR3 DNA follows: TGTGCCAGCAGTTACTCTCCGTACCAAGAGACCCAGTACTTC.

Note on this clone: This sample includes further DNA sequences coding for the same CDR3. The genes are TRBV7-2 and TRBJ1-5; possible D gene TRBD1, 6 bases. CDR3 length: 17 amino acids. Trimming cost V 2 bases and J 1 base, with 15 bases left between them. In germline, CDR1 is SGHTA, CDR2 FQGNSA. The CDR3, as DNA: TGTGCCAGCAGCTTATATGGGGGGGCGGGGAGCAATCAGCCCCAGCATTTT. Translation gives CASSLYGGAGSNQPQHF.

Only one count was recorded for this clone. The chain couples TRBV9 to TRBJ2-3; TRBD2 is a possible D gene (6 bases). The CDR3 contains 20 residues. V was clipped by 0 bases and J by 3 bases, with 26 bases between them. The V gene's germline CDR1 is SGDLS and CDR2 YYNGEE. As DNA, the CDR3 is TGTGCCAGCAGCGTAGCCCTCGCTAGCGCAGGAGTTATTAGTACAGATACGCAGTATTTT. The encoded protein is CASSVALASAGVISTDTQYF. Complete variable domain (other parts from reference TRBV9 and TRBJ2-3): DSGVTQTPKHLITATGQRVTLRCSPRSGDLSVYWYQQSLDQGLQFLIQYYNGEERAKGNILERFSAQQFPDLHSELNLSSLELGDSALYFCASSVALASAGVISTDTQYFGPGTRLTVL.

The chain has TRBV29-1 and TRBJ1-2, with 7 positions matching TRBD1. The V gene end was trimmed by 6 bases and the J gene end by 3 bases; junction bases not matched to a gene: 4. From germline, CDR1 is SQVTM and CDR2 ANQGSEA. This CDR3 is 12 amino acids long. The CDR3 loop reads CSVDRAHYGYTF. The CDR3 region has the DNA TGCAGCGTCGACAGGGCCCACTATGGCTACACCTTC. Full variable domain (outside the CDR3, taken from reference TRBV29-1 and TRBJ1-2): SAVISQKPSRDICQRGTSLTIQCQVDSQVTMMFWYRQQPGQSLTLIATANQGSEATYESGFVIDKFPISRPNLTFSTLTVSNMSPEDSSIYLCSVDRAHYGYTFGSGTRLTVV.

V gene TRBV11-2 combines with J gene TRBJ2-3, with 11 positions matching TRBD2. The V and J ends lost 8 bases and 4 bases, in that order; junction bases with no gene match: 14. Germline V gives CDR1 SGHAT, CDR2 FQNNGV. The CDR3 runs 17 residues. For the CDR3, the DNA is TGTGCCAGCGCCCCCTACGCACTAGCGGGAGTTGCAGATACGCAGTATTTT. Amino acid sequence: CASAPYALAGVADTQYF.

The chain carries TRBV10-3 and TRBJ1-2, with TRBD1 matching over 11 bases. The CDR3 is 17 amino acids. V shed 8 bases, J shed 4 bases, and the junction held 15 bases outside the gene matches. The V gene's germline CDR1 is ENHRY and CDR2 SYGVKD. The CDR3: CAIPRLKAGTGGYGYTF. The CDR3 nucleotides are TGTGCCATCCCTAGACTAAAAGCCGGGACAGGGGGCTATGGCTACACCTTC.

This clone occurred once. The chain couples TRBV30 to TRBJ2-3, with a possible D match to TRBD1 (6 bases). CDR1 is GTSNPN and CDR2 is SVGIG in the germline V gene (reference sequence). Trimming took off 2 bases at V and 2 bases at J, with 11 bases between the two ends. The CDR3 covers 14 residues. CDR3 nucleotide sequence: TGTGCCTGGAGTCTGGGGGCCCCCACAGATACGCAGTATTTT. This gives the protein CAWSLGAPTDTQYF.

This clone was recorded once. CDR3 sequence reads: CASSLQGLNTEAFF. In nucleotides, the CDR3 is TGTGCCAGCAGTTTACAGGGGTTGAACACTGAAGCTTTCTTT. This chain joins TRBV27 and TRBJ1-1; maybe TRBD1 (6 bases). Germline V gene sequence: CDR1 MNHEY, CDR2 SMNVEV (reference sequence). This CDR3 comprises 14 residues. The ends were cut back, 2 bases at V and 0 bases at J, with 7 bases in the middle.

The chain is built from TRBV6-5 and TRBJ2-3; 8 nucleotides match TRBD2. This CDR3 comprises 15 residues. J was trimmed by 2 bases and V by 8 bases; bases with no gene match: 9. The germline V gene has CDR1 MNHEY and CDR2 SVGAGI. CDR3 coding DNA: TGTGCCAGCTCGGGCCTAGCGGGTTTCACAGATACGCAGTATTTT. As protein: CASSGLAGFTDTQYF.